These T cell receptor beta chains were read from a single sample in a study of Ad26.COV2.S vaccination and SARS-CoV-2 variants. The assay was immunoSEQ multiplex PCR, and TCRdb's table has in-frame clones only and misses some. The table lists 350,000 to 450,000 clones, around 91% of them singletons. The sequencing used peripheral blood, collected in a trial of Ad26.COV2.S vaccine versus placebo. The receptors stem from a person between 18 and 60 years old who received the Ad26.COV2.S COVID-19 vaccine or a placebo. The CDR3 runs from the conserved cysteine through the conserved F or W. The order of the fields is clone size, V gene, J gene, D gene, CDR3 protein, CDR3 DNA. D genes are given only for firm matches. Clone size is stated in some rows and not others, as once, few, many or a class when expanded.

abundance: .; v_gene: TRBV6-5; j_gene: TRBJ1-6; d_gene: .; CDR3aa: CASSYVQSYNSPLHF; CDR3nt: TGTGCCAGCAGTTACGTGCAGAGCTATAATTCACCCCTCCACTTT
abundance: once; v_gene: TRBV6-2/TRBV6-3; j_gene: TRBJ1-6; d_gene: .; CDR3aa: CASSYRSDSPLHF; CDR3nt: TGTGCCAGCAGTTACCGCTCGGATTCACCCCTCCACTTT
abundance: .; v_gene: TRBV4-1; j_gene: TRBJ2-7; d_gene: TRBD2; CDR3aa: CASSHQGLASYEQYF; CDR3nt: TGCGCCAGCAGCCATCAGGGACTAGCTTCCTACGAGCAGTACTTC
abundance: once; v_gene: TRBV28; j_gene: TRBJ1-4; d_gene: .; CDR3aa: CASSLGTRKLFF; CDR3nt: TGTGCCAGCAGTTTGGGGACGCGAAAACTGTTTTTT
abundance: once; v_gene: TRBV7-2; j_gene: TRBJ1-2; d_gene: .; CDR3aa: CASSVTSGRGYGYTF; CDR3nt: TGTGCCAGCAGCGTAACCTCGGGCCGGGGCTATGGCTACACCTTC
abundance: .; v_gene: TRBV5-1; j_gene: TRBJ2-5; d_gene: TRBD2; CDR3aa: CASSLAGGPQQTQYF; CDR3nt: TGCGCCAGCAGTCTAGCGGGAGGCCCTCAGCAGACCCAGTACTTC
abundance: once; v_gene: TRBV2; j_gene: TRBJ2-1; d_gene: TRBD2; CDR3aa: CASSRTSGTYNEQFF; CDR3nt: TGTGCCAGCAGTCGGACTAGCGGGACCTACAATGAGCAGTTCTTC
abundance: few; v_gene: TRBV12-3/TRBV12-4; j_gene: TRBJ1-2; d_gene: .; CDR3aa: CASSFAIYGYTF; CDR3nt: TGTGCCAGCAGTTTTGCGATCTATGGCTACACCTTC
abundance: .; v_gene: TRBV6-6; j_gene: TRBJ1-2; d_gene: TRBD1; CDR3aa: CASSHQQGTAYGYTF; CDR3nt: TGTGCCAGCAGCCACCAACAGGGGACGGCCTATGGCTACACCTTC
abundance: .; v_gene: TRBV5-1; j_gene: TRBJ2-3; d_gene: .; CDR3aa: CASSLSGPDTQYF; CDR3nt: TGCGCCAGCAGCTTGAGTGGGCCAGATACGCAGTATTTT
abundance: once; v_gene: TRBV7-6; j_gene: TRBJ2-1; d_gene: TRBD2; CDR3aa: CASSLHLAGVGTNEQFF; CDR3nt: TGTGCCAGCAGCTTACACCTCGCGGGAGTTGGGACCAATGAGCAGTTCTTC
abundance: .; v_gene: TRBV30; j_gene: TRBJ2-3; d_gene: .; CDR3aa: CAWSGRDQTDTQYF; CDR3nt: TGTGCCTGGAGTGGACGTGATCAGACAGATACGCAGTATTTT
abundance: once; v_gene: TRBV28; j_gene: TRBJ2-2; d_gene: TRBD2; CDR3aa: CASSRRLAGEKGMDTGELFF; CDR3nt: TGTGCCAGCAGCCGACGACTAGCGGGAGAAAAAGGGATGGACACCGGGGAGCTGTTTTTT
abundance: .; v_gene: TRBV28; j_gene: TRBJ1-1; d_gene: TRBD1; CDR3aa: CASSPDRANTEAFF; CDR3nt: TGTGCCAGCAGTCCAGACAGGGCGAACACTGAAGCTTTCTTT
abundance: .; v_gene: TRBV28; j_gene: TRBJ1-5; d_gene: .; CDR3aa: CASSLWDNSNQPQHF; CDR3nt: TGTGCCAGCAGTTTATGGGACAATAGCAATCAGCCCCAGCATTTT
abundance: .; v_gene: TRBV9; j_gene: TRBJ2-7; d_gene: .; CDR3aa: CASSVGGSPWEQYF; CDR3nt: TGTGCCAGCAGCGTAGGGGGCAGCCCCTGGGAGCAGTACTTC
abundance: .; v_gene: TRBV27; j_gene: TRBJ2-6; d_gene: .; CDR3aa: CASRGRVGTSGANVLTF; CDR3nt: TGTGCCAGCAGGGGAAGGGTAGGGACCTCTGGGGCCAACGTCCTGACTTTC
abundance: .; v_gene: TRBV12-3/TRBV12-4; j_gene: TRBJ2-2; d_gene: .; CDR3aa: CASTLIGELFF; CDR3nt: TGTGCCAGCACGCTTATCGGGGAGCTGTTTTTT